This entry describes one T cell receptor beta chain. Its target is not known. These data come from a study of T cell responses to AZD1222 COVID-19 vaccine. Profiled with immunoSEQ multiplex PCR; TCRdb holds only in-frame clones, not every one. This table has around 200,000 clones, 88% appearing once. General study findings and limits: In a largely white British group with more females than males, clonal diversity was possibly underestimated. Repertoire sampling was restricted to post-peak T cell response timepoints.

The length of the CDR3 is 13 residues. The V gene's germline CDR1 is GTSNPN and CDR2 SVGIG (reference sequence). V dropped 3 bases and J dropped 4 bases, with 10 bases sitting between them. This material consisted of peripheral blood, taken 28 days after the second AZD1222 dose. V is TRBV30 and J is TRBJ1-5; possibly TRBD1 for D (5 bases). This TCR was recovered from an adult who received the AZD1222 COVID-19 vaccine. Here the CDR3 reads CAWSIDRNQPQHF. The CDR3 nucleotides read TGTGCCTGGAGCATCGACAGAAATCAGCCCCAGCATTTT.